The 23 T cell receptor beta chains given below trace back to one sample, sequenced in a study of blood T cell repertoires in COVID-19. Generated by immunoSEQ multiplex PCR, the TCRdb table keeps only in-frame clones and is missing some. Of a few hundred thousand clones in the sample, under 90% were seen once. Sequenced input: peripheral blood. The receptor source for this set is a woman over 75 with active or convalescent COVID-19.

The CDR3 reads CASSPSAVGGDEQYF. CDR3 bases: TGTGCCAGCTCACCCTCCGCGGTGGGAGGAGACGAGCAGTACTTC. The V gene is TRBV18, the J gene TRBJ2-7; a possible D gene is TRBD2 (6 bases). This CDR3 spans 15 amino acids. Looked up from germline, CDR1 is KGHSH and CDR2 is LQKENI. V dropped 3 bases and J dropped 5 bases, with 17 bases sitting between them.

This clone appeared once. The chain uses TRBV7-2 and TRBJ2-3, with D perhaps matching TRBD2 (5 bases). V lost 6 bases, J lost 6 bases, and 13 bases lay in between. Germline V gene sequence: CDR1 SGHTA, CDR2 FQGNSA. The CDR3 extends over 13 amino acids. CDR3 sequence (DNA): TGTGCCAGCAGTTCCAGGAGGACCGATACGCAGTATTTT. Encoded protein: CASSSRRTDTQYF.

The genes are TRBV5-8 and TRBJ1-5; the D is unclear. V lost 2 bases and J 1 base, leaving 13 bases between the germline ends. Germline V gene data show CDR1 as SGHTS and CDR2 as YDEGEE. The CDR3 is 16 residues long. CDR3 sequence: CASSFHRFGSNQPQHF. The CDR3 DNA follows: TGTGCCAGCAGCTTTCACCGATTCGGGAGCAATCAGCCCCAGCATTTT.

The rearrangement links TRBV7-2 to TRBJ2-7; 9 bases map to TRBD1. The CDR3 totals 16 residues. Germline CDR1 SGHTA, CDR2 FQGNSA. Trimming at V came to 4 bases and at J to 6 bases, leaving 13 bases not matched to a gene. The CDR3 reads CASSSRPGQGTSEQYF. In nucleotides, the CDR3 is TGTGCCAGCAGCTCCCGCCCGGGACAGGGAACGTCCGAGCAGTACTTC.

This rearrangement joins TRBV3-1 (or the pseudogene TRBV3-2) to TRBJ2-7, with 9 bases aligning to TRBD1. The CDR3 sequence is 16 residues long. CDR1 and CDR2 from the germline V gene are LGHDT and YNNKEL (reference sequence). V shed 1 base and J 3 bases; nucleotides not matched to a gene: 7. The DNA of the CDR3 is TGTGCCAGCAGCCAAGTGTGGACAGGGGAGAACTACGAGCAGTACTTC. It codes for CASSQVWTGENYEQYF.

CDR3 sequence: CASSYSPGAGNTIYF. In DNA form, the CDR3 reads TGTGCCAGCAGTTACTCTCCGGGGGCTGGAAACACCATATATTTT. The genes are TRBV6-6 and TRBJ1-3; tentative D call: TRBD1 (5 bases). Trimming stripped 0 bases from V and 2 bases from J, with 8 bases between. Germline lookup yields CDR1 MNHNY and CDR2 SVGAGI (reference sequence). The CDR3 is 15 amino acids.

This clone appeared a few times. The chain uses TRBV6-5 and TRBJ2-2, with 8 bases matching TRBD1. The CDR3 runs to 14 residues. CDR1 is MNHEY and CDR2 is SVGAGI in the germline V gene. V was pared by 10 bases and J by 6 bases, with 10 bases of the junction left unmatched. The CDR3 sequence: CAINRGDGSGELFF. The CDR3 DNA is TGTGCCATTAACAGGGGGGATGGTTCCGGGGAGCTGTTTTTT.

The chain is built from TRBV9 and TRBJ2-7, with 10 positions matching TRBD2. The junction had 5 bases not matched to a gene; V was cut back by 3 bases and J by 2 bases. The CDR3 covers 15 residues. CDR1 SGDLS and CDR2 YYNGEE come from the germline V gene. The CDR3, as DNA: TGTGCCAGCAGCGACCAGCGGGGGGGGCCCTACGAGCAGTACTTC. It encodes CASSDQRGGPYEQYF.

This chain joins TRBV11-2 and TRBJ2-5; 8 nucleotides align to TRBD2. This CDR3 has 17 residues. With V trimmed by 4 bases and J by 1 base, 11 bases remained unmatched. Germline CDR1 and CDR2: SGHAT and FQNNGV. Here the CDR3 reads CASSSSRLLAAQETQYF. The CDR3, as DNA: TGTGCCAGCAGCTCTTCCCGATTACTAGCGGCCCAAGAGACCCAGTACTTC. Variable domain in full (rest from reference TRBV11-2 and TRBJ2-5): EAGVAQSPRYKIIEKRQSVAFWCNPISGHATLYWYQQILGQGPKLLIQFQNNGVVDDSQLPKDRFSAERLKGVDSTLKIQPAKLEDSAVYLCASSSSRLLAAQETQYFGPGTRLLVL.

The rearrangement uses TRBV15 and TRBJ2-7; TRBD1 is a possible D gene (6 bases). The germline V gene has CDR1 LNHNV and CDR2 YYDKDF (reference sequence). Trimming removed 2 bases from V and 2 bases from J, with 13 bases in between. This CDR3 is 15 amino acids long. CDR3 loop: CATSRPTGQTYEQYF. CDR3 DNA sequence: TGTGCCACCAGCAGACCGACAGGCCAGACCTACGAGCAGTACTTC.

The chain uses TRBV14 and TRBJ2-6; 7 bases are shared with TRBD2. CDR1 and CDR2 from the germline V gene are SGHDN and FVKESK. This CDR3 has 17 residues. V trimming: 1 base; J trimming: 2 bases; junction bases outside the gene matches: 5. CDR3 amino acids: CASSQVARGTGANVLTF. DNA for the CDR3: TGTGCCAGCAGCCAAGTCGCGCGGGGGACTGGGGCCAACGTCCTGACTTTC.

The chain links TRBV2 to TRBJ1-2; 7 bases map to TRBD1. With 6 bases clipped from V and 3 bases from J, the junction kept 4 bases outside the gene matches. CDR1 is SNHLY and CDR2 is FYNNEI in the germline V gene. CDR3 length: 13 amino acids. The CDR3 DNA is TGTGCCAGCAGCGACGACAGGGACTATGGCTACACCTTC. It translates to CASSDDRDYGYTF.

This clone was detected a few times. The rearrangement uses TRBV6-5 and TRBJ2-2, with 7 bases that match TRBD2. This CDR3 spans 14 amino acids. The V gene's germline CDR1 is MNHEY and CDR2 SVGAGI. The V gene end was trimmed by 6 bases and the J gene end by 4 bases; junction bases not matched to a gene: 5. Here the CDR3 DNA reads TGTGCCAGCAGGAGCGGGATCGCCACCGGGGAGCTGTTTTTT. This encodes CASRSGIATGELFF.

The DNA for the CDR3 is TGTGCCAGCAGTTACTTTGGGAGCTCTGGAAACACCATATATTTT. Translated, it gives CASSYFGSSGNTIYF. The rearrangement uses TRBV6-6 and TRBJ1-3, with D uncertain. With 1 base removed from V and 0 bases from J, the gap between germline ends came to 7 bases. This CDR3 spans 15 amino acids. Germline V CDR1 and CDR2: MNHNY, SVGAGI (reference sequence).

This clone appeared a single time. V and J are TRBV11-1 and TRBJ2-7; TRBD1 matches 8 bases. This CDR3 region has 15 residues. CDR1 SGHAT and CDR2 FQDESV come from the germline V gene (reference sequence). The V and J ends lost 5 bases and 6 bases, in that order; junction bases with no gene match: 12. The CDR3 here is CASSLDRGLIGEQYF. CDR3 bases: TGTGCCAGCAGCCTAGACAGGGGTCTTATCGGCGAGCAGTACTTC.

The J gene is TRBJ2-3, the V gene TRBV28; 7 bases are a match to TRBD2. CDR1 MDHEN and CDR2 SYDVKM come from the germline V gene. The CDR3 has 15 amino acids. V gave up 6 bases and J gave up 0 bases; unmatched junction bases: 6. CDR3 residues: CASSSSGDSTDTQYF. The CDR3, as DNA: TGTGCCAGCAGCTCGAGCGGGGACAGCACAGATACGCAGTATTTT.

CDR3: CASSPGQASGNTIYF. CDR3 DNA sequence: TGTGCCAGCAGTCCGGGACAGGCATCGGGAAACACCATATATTTT. The J gene is TRBJ1-3, the V gene TRBV28; 8 nucleotides match TRBD1. V was clipped by 5 bases and J by 4 bases; unmatched bases: 7. This CDR3 comprises 15 residues. Germline V CDR1 and CDR2: MDHEN, SYDVKM. The full variable domain, its missing parts supplied by reference TRBV28 and TRBJ1-3, is DVKVTQSSRYLVKRTGEKVFLECVQDMDHENMFWYRQDPGLGLRLIYFSYDVKMKEKGDIPEGYSVSREKKERFSLILESASTNQTSMYLCASSPGQASGNTIYFGEGSWLTVV.

The chain uses TRBV20-1 and TRBJ1-1; D uncertain. This CDR3 has 11 amino acids. Trimming took 6 bases from V and 1 from J, leaving 6 bases between them. Per the germline V gene, CDR1 is DFQATT and CDR2 is SNEGSKA (reference sequence). This chain's CDR3 is CSARENTEAFF. In DNA, the CDR3 is TGCAGTGCACGGGAGAACACTGAAGCTTTCTTT.

The rearrangement joins TRBV5-3 to TRBJ2-5; 7 nucleotides align to TRBD2. TRBV5-3 is placed among ORFs of uncertain function. The CDR3 sequence is 16 residues long. V lost 1 base, J lost 0 bases, and 6 bases stayed unmatched. This CDR3 is CARSLSLAAYQETQYF. In nucleotides, the CDR3 is TGTGCCAGAAGCTTGAGTCTAGCGGCGTACCAAGAGACCCAGTACTTC.

V usage is TRBV6-5 and J usage is TRBJ1-2; 8 nucleotides line up with TRBD1. V lost 6 bases and J lost 7; bases outside the gene matches: 7. This CDR3 is built from 13 residues. Germline assignment: CDR1 MNHEY and CDR2 SVGAGI. The CDR3 protein is CASRPTGVSGYTF. CDR3 coding DNA: TGTGCCAGCAGACCGACAGGGGTTAGTGGCTACACCTTC.

The chain links TRBV5-1 to TRBJ1-4; D perhaps matches TRBD1 (5 bases). Germline-derived CDR1 and CDR2 are SGHRS and YFSETQ. V was cut by 1 base and J by 0 bases, with 13 bases left in between. The CDR3 contains 17 residues. The CDR3 sequence is CASSLQGQGTTNEKLFF. In DNA form, the CDR3 reads TGCGCCAGCAGCTTGCAGGGTCAGGGAACAACTAATGAAAAACTGTTTTTT.

The V gene is TRBV5-1, the J gene TRBJ1-6; 8 bases line up with TRBD1. The V gene's germline CDR1 is SGHRS and CDR2 YFSETQ. Germline trimming cut 1 base from V and 11 bases from J; bases unmatched to any gene: 11. The CDR3 runs to 16 residues. The CDR3 sequence is CASSLQGQGSEAPLHF. The CDR3 region has the DNA TGCGCCAGCAGCTTGCAAGGACAGGGTTCGGAGGCACCCCTCCACTTT.

The chain recombines TRBV6-6 with TRBJ2-2; a weak D match, TRBD1 (5 bases). The germline V gene has CDR1 MNHNY and CDR2 SVGAGI (reference sequence). V was trimmed by 6 bases and J by 0 bases, leaving 14 bases between them. The CDR3 is 16 amino acids. The CDR3 nucleotides are TGTGCCAGCAGGTCGCCGGCAGGGACGAACACCGGGGAGCTGTTTTTT. Translating it yields CASRSPAGTNTGELFF.